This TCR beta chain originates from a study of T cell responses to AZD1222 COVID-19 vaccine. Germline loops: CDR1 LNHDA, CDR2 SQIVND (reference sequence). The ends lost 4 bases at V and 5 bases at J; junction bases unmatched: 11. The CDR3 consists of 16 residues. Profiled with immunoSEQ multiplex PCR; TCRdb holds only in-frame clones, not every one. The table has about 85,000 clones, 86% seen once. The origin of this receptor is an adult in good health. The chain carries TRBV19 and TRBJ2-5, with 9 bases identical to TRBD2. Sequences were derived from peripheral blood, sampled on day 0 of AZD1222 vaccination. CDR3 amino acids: CASSTIAGVVGETQYF. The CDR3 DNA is TGTGCCAGTAGTACTATAGCGGGAGTGGTGGGGGAGACCCAGTACTTC.